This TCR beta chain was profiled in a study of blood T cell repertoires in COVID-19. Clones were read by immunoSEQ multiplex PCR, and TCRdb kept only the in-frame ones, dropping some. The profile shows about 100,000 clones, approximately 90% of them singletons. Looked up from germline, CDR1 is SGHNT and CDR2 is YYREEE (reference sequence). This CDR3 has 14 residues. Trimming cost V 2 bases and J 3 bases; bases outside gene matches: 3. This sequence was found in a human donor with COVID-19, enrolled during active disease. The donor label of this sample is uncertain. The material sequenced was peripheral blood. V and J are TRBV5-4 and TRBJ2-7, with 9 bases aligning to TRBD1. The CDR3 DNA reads TGTGCCAGCAGCTTTATGGGACAGGGCTACGAGCAGTACTTC. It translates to CASSFMGQGYEQYF.